Below, 4 T cell receptor beta chains from the same sample are listed, as sequenced in a study of human T cells and chemical hapten exposure. Each CDR3 protein gets one entry after TCRdb re-called the RACE reads with MiXCR. The sample contains under 200,000 distinct CDR3 sequences, roughly 15% of which appear only once. The time point here: patch test 1, 2 weeks after DPC sensitization. Specified treatment: therapeutic diphenylcyclopropenone sensitization with weekly scalp DPC. The sequenced sample was whole blood, obtained in connection with sensitization to the hapten diphenylcyclopropenone (DPC). The source is a woman between 25 and 40 years old with alopecia areata. Some clones in this sample may be carry-over from other donors' samples.

Ten or more counts support this clonotype. V usage is TRBV6-2 or TRBV6-3 and J usage is TRBJ2-1, with 8 nucleotides matching TRBD2. In germline, CDR1 is MNHEY, CDR2 SVGEGT. The CDR3 length is 15 residues. V gave up 2 bases and J gave up 9 bases; unmatched junction bases: 9. As DNA, the CDR3 is TGTGCCAGCAGTTACCCCGGAGGCGGGAGGTTTGAGCAGTTCTTC. Protein sequence: CASSYPGGGRFEQFF.

This clonotype was seen more than once but under ten times. The J gene is TRBJ1-2, the V gene TRBV29-1; tentative D call: TRBD1 (5 bases). In germline, CDR1 is SQVTM, CDR2 ANQGSEA. The germline V and J ends were trimmed by 3 bases and 1 base, with 9 bases remaining between them. This CDR3 spans 13 amino acids. The CDR3 loop reads CSVDRVYNYGYTF. CDR3 coding DNA: TGCAGCGTTGACAGGGTTTATAACTATGGCTACACCTTC.

This clonotype was seen only a few times. This rearrangement joins TRBV30 to TRBJ2-7; no definite D call. Deletions cut 7 bases from V and 2 bases from J, with 9 bases between. Germline lookup yields CDR1 GTSNPN and CDR2 SVGIG (reference sequence). The CDR3 has 11 residues. The CDR3, as DNA: TGTGCCTCCCGCGGTGCCTACGAGCAGTACTTC. This translates into CASRGAYEQYF.

There are many counts of this clonotype. The chain carries TRBV7-3 and TRBJ2-2; tentative D call: TRBD2 (6 bases). Trimming took 2 bases from V and 4 from J, leaving 8 bases between them. The CDR3 consists of 14 residues. CDR1 is SGHTA and CDR2 is FQGTGA in the germline V gene. The CDR3 loop is CASSLGGGTGELFF. In DNA, the CDR3 is TGTGCCAGCAGCTTAGGGGGAGGCACCGGGGAGCTGTTTTTT.